This T cell receptor (beta chain) was captured by sequencing in a study of T cell responses to AZD1222 COVID-19 vaccine. Assay used: immunoSEQ multiplex PCR; TCRdb lists only in-frame clones, some missing. The sample consists of 110,000 or so clones, 70% to 90% of them appearing once. The CDR3 has 13 amino acids. Per the germline V gene, CDR1 is MDHEN and CDR2 is SYDVKM. With 1 base removed from V and 2 bases from J, the gap between germline ends came to 5 bases. This material consisted of peripheral blood, taken on day 0 of AZD1222 vaccination. This TCR derives from an adult in good health. The V gene is TRBV28, the J gene TRBJ1-2; D gene uncertain. The CDR3 DNA follows: TGTGCCAGCAGTTTATCTCAAAACTATGGCTACACCTTC. Residues: CASSLSQNYGYTF.